Shown below are 30 T cell receptor beta chains from a single sample sequenced in a study of blood T cell repertoires in COVID-19. The protocol was immunoSEQ multiplex PCR, while the TCRdb copy is restricted to in-frame clones and leaves out a portion. The table records some 100,000 clones, more than 80% of them present only once. The sample comprised peripheral blood. The receptors derive from a human donor in a cohort sampled during active COVID-19.

This clone was found once. The chain joins TRBV15 to TRBJ2-7; the match to TRBD1 covers 8 bases. The CDR3 length is 13 residues. Trimming removed 5 bases from V and 5 bases from J; junction bases left unmatched: 5. Germline CDR1 and CDR2: LNHNV and YYDKDF (reference sequence). CDR3 sequence reads: CATSQGAQDEQYF. The CDR3, as DNA: TGTGCCACCAGCCAGGGGGCTCAGGACGAGCAGTACTTC.

The chain uses TRBV28 and TRBJ1-1; D possibly corresponds to TRBD1 (5 bases). V was pared by 1 base and J by 2 bases, with 20 bases between. The CDR3 sequence is 18 residues long. Germline V gene lookup returns CDR1 MDHEN and CDR2 SYDVKM. The CDR3 bases are TGTGCCAGCAGTTTATCCCACATAGGGTTGGGGACTAACACTGAAGCTTTCTTT. It encodes CASSLSHIGLGTNTEAFF. Together with reference TRBV28 and TRBJ1-1, the CDR3 gives the full variable domain: DVKVTQSSRYLVKRTGEKVFLECVQDMDHENMFWYRQDPGLGLRLIYFSYDVKMKEKGDIPEGYSVSREKKERFSLILESASTNQTSMYLCASSLSHIGLGTNTEAFFGQGTRLTVV.

The chain couples TRBV7-9 to TRBJ1-1, with D possibly matching TRBD1 (6 bases). This CDR3 has 13 residues. Germline CDR1 and CDR2: SEHNR and FQNEAQ (reference sequence). V lost 6 bases to trimming and J lost 4 bases, with 12 bases between them. The CDR3 nucleotides read TGTGCCAGCAGTAGGGTAGGGGGCACTGAAGCTTTCTTT. As protein: CASSRVGGTEAFF. The whole variable domain, remainder taken from reference TRBV7-9 and TRBJ1-1, is DTGVSQNPRHKITKRGQNVTFRCDPISEHNRLYWYRQTLGQGPEFLTYFQNEAQLEKSRLLSDRFSAERPKGSFSTLEIQRTEQGDSAMYLCASSRVGGTEAFFGQGTRLTVV.

The chain combines TRBV7-3 with TRBJ2-2, with 11 bases lining up with TRBD2. The CDR3 runs 15 residues. V was pared by 5 bases and J by 5 bases, with 4 bases of the junction left unmatched. Looked up from germline, CDR1 is SGHTA and CDR2 is FQGTGA. DNA for the CDR3: TGTGCCAGCAGCGTGGGACTAGCGGATACCGGGGAGCTGTTTTTT. Translated: CASSVGLADTGELFF.

This chain joins TRBV2 and TRBJ1-2, with TRBD1 matching 10 bases. The CDR3 extends over 14 amino acids. Germline V gene sequence: CDR1 SNHLY, CDR2 FYNNEI. V trimming: 6 bases; J trimming: 4 bases; junction bases outside the gene matches: 5. The DNA of the CDR3 is TGTGCCAGCAGCGTGGGACAGGGGATCTATGGCTACACCTTC. Residues: CASSVGQGIYGYTF.

The rearrangement joins TRBV27 to TRBJ1-1; D not resolved. CDR3 length: 13 residues. V lost 6 bases to trimming and J lost 1 base, with 9 bases between them. The germline gives CDR1 MNHEY, CDR2 SMNVEV (reference sequence). CDR3 protein: CASSLYRNTEAFF. The CDR3 DNA reads as TGTGCCAGCAGCTTGTATAGGAACACTGAAGCTTTCTTT.

The chain uses TRBV7-2 and TRBJ1-1; no firm D call. Trimming left V 0 bases short and J 1 base short, with 9 bases between. In germline, CDR1 is SGHTA, CDR2 FQGNSA. The CDR3 spans 15 residues. CDR3 loop: CASSLATGKNTEAFF. DNA of the CDR3: TGTGCCAGCAGCTTAGCTACGGGGAAGAACACTGAAGCTTTCTTT.

The rearrangement links TRBV6-5 to TRBJ1-4, with TRBD1 as a possible D gene (6 bases). The CDR3 has 15 residues. Germline loops: CDR1 MNHEY, CDR2 SVGAGI. V was clipped by 6 bases and J by 3 bases, with 14 bases between them. CDR3: CASRQTGPANEKLFF. CDR3 DNA: TGTGCCAGCAGGCAAACAGGGCCCGCTAATGAAAAACTGTTTTTT.

The V call is TRBV2, the J call TRBJ2-7; D is unresolved. This CDR3 is built from 15 residues. CDR1 SNHLY and CDR2 FYNNEI come from the germline V gene. Trimming pared 2 bases from V and 3 bases from J, leaving 14 bases between. This chain's CDR3 is CASSEQASPYYEQYF. Here the CDR3 DNA reads TGTGCCAGCAGTGAACAAGCCTCCCCATACTACGAGCAGTACTTC.

The rearrangement links TRBV5-1 to TRBJ2-7, with TRBD2 matching 7 bases. Germline trimming cut 3 bases from V and 6 bases from J; bases unmatched to any gene: 12. The V gene's germline CDR1 is SGHRS and CDR2 YFSETQ. There are 15 residues in the CDR3. CDR3 region: CASSSTSARFSEQYF. In DNA, the CDR3 is TGCGCCAGCAGCTCAACTAGCGCGCGGTTTTCCGAGCAGTACTTC.

The chain employs TRBV24-1 and TRBJ2-2; D is possibly TRBD1 (5 bases). Trimming removed 0 bases at V and 1 base at J, with 8 bases between. Germline values: CDR1 KGHDR, CDR2 SFDVKD. The CDR3 totals 16 residues. The CDR3 loop is CATSDLGRVNTGELFF. The CDR3 bases are TGTGCCACCAGTGATTTGGGCAGGGTGAACACCGGGGAGCTGTTTTTT.

This clone has a single count. The V call is TRBV5-8, the J call TRBJ2-3; 9 nucleotides align to TRBD1. Germline V gene sequence: CDR1 SGHTS, CDR2 YDEGEE. This CDR3 is 15 amino acids long. The trim removed 0 bases at V and 8 bases at J, leaving 7 bases unmatched. CDR3 sequence reads: CASSLAGQGIATQYF. The CDR3 region has the DNA TGTGCCAGCAGCTTGGCAGGACAGGGGATCGCTACGCAGTATTTT. The variable domain in full, with the rest retrieved from reference TRBV5-8 and TRBJ2-3, is EAGVTQSPTHLIKTRGQQATLRCSPISGHTSVYWYQQALGLGLQFLLWYDEGEERNRGNFPPRFSGRQFPNYSSELNVNALELEDSALYLCASSLAGQGIATQYFGPGTRLTVL.

In nucleotides, the CDR3 is TGCAGTGCTAGTATTTCCGGAGAGCGGCAGCCCCAGCATTTT. Its translation: CSASISGERQPQHF. The chain employs TRBV20-1 and TRBJ1-5; D ambiguous. V was shortened by 3 bases and J by 7 bases, with 16 bases between the two germline ends. Germline lookup yields CDR1 DFQATT and CDR2 SNEGSKA (reference sequence). The CDR3 is made up of 14 amino acids.

The V gene is TRBV16, the J gene TRBJ2-7; weak D call: TRBD2 (6 bases). Per germline, CDR1 KGHSY and CDR2 FQNENV. The V and J ends lost 0 bases and 3 bases respectively, with 15 bases between them. The CDR3 runs 16 residues. CDR3 nucleotides: TGTGCCAGCAGCCAATCGGGGAGGCCCCGGGGCTACGAGCAGTACTTC. Amino acid sequence: CASSQSGRPRGYEQYF.

The chain joins TRBV19 to TRBJ1-1; unclear D gene. CDR1 LNHDA and CDR2 SQIVND come from the germline V gene (reference sequence). The CDR3 runs 16 residues. V dropped 3 bases and J dropped 1 base, with 15 bases sitting between them. The CDR3 region is CASSMPPQGRNTEAFF. CDR3 coding DNA: TGTGCCAGTAGTATGCCCCCTCAAGGGAGGAACACTGAAGCTTTCTTT. Drawing the rest from reference TRBV19 and TRBJ1-1, the complete variable domain is DGGITQSPKYLFRKEGQNVTLSCEQNLNHDAMYWYRQDPGQGLRLIYYSQIVNDFQKGDIAEGYSVSREKKESFPLTVTSAQKNPTAFYLCASSMPPQGRNTEAFFGQGTRLTVV.

The V call is TRBV27, the J call TRBJ1-2; 8 bases are a match to TRBD1. This CDR3 comprises 15 residues. The trim removed 6 bases at V and 4 bases at J, leaving 10 bases unmatched. The germline CDR1 and CDR2 sequences are MNHEY and SMNVEV (reference sequence). The CDR3 region is CASRVPGGSSYGYTF. DNA for the CDR3: TGTGCCAGCAGAGTCCCAGGGGGCAGTAGCTATGGCTACACCTTC.

The chain is built from TRBV5-4 and TRBJ2-5; TRBD1 aligns across 7 bases. CDR1 is SGHNT, CDR2 YYREEE, per germline (reference sequence). After removal of 2 bases from V and 1 base from J, the junction contained 8 bases not matched to a gene. The CDR3 extends over 16 amino acids. CDR3 DNA sequence: TGTGCCAGCAGCTTTTCAGGGGGTGGCATCCAAGAGACCCAGTACTTC. As protein: CASSFSGGGIQETQYF.

J is TRBJ1-2 and V is TRBV14, with 8 bases identical to TRBD1. CDR3 size: 16 residues. Germline assignment: CDR1 SGHDN and CDR2 FVKESK. V lost 2 bases, J lost 3 bases, and 8 bases stayed unmatched. The CDR3: CASSQLWDRPHYGYTF. CDR3 nucleotides: TGTGCCAGCAGCCAACTCTGGGACAGGCCTCACTATGGCTACACCTTC. The full variable domain, rest sourced from reference TRBV14 and TRBJ1-2, is EAGVTQFPSHSVIEKGQTVTLRCDPISGHDNLYWYRRVMGKEIKFLLHFVKESKQDESGMPNNRFLAERTGGTYSTLKVQPAELEDSGVYFCASSQLWDRPHYGYTFGSGTRLTVV.

V and J are TRBV2 and TRBJ2-3; TRBD1 agrees at 8 bases. Per germline, CDR1 SNHLY and CDR2 FYNNEI. This CDR3 spans 13 amino acids. Trimming took 7 bases from V and 4 from J; bases not matched to a gene: 4. The DNA of the CDR3 is TGTGCCAGCACTGGACAGGGTGCAGATACGCAGTATTTT. This translates into CASTGQGADTQYF.

The chain couples TRBV5-1 to TRBJ2-2, with 10 bases aligning to TRBD2. V was clipped by 0 bases and J by 6 bases; unmatched bases: 5. The length of the CDR3 is 16 residues. Germline V gene sequence: CDR1 SGHRS, CDR2 YFSETQ. The CDR3 DNA reads as TGCGCCAGCAGCTTGGTGGCTAGCGGGAGACCCGGGGAGCTGTTTTTT. Encoded protein: CASSLVASGRPGELFF.

V is TRBV21-1 and J is TRBJ2-7; the table's D call, TRBD2, has no DNA check behind it. TRBV21-1 is described as a pseudogene. CDR3 length: 14 amino acids. The CDR3 loop is CASSKHQRSYEQYF. CDR3 bases: TGTGCCAGCAGCAAACATCAAAGGAGCTACGAGCAGTACTTC.

The chain recombines TRBV4-2 with TRBJ2-5; D is possibly TRBD2 (5 bases). This CDR3 is built from 19 residues. Trimming cost V 0 bases and J 4 bases, with 24 bases left between them. In germline, CDR1 is LGHNA, CDR2 YNFKEQ. In nucleotides, the CDR3 is TGTGCCAGCAGCCAAGATTGGCGGGCCAAGGGAGCTCGGGGAGAGACCCAGTACTTC. This gives the protein CASSQDWRAKGARGETQYF.

This rearrangement joins TRBV5-1 to TRBJ2-7; 7 bases map to TRBD1. The CDR3 covers 16 residues. J was trimmed by 1 base and V by 0 bases; bases with no gene match: 7. Germline values: CDR1 SGHRS, CDR2 YFSETQ. The CDR3 region is CASSLVLSQGSYEQYF. Written as DNA, the CDR3 is TGCGCCAGCAGCTTGGTTTTATCACAGGGGTCCTACGAGCAGTACTTC.

This clone appeared a single time. The J gene is TRBJ1-4, the V gene TRBV5-4, with D possibly TRBD1 on 6 matching bases. Germline CDR1 reads SGHNT; CDR2 reads YYREEE (reference sequence). The CDR3 sequence is 14 residues long. Between the trimmed V and J ends, which lost 6 bases and 4 bases, there was a span of 13 bases. The CDR3 here is CASNEQGRNEKLFF. CDR3 DNA sequence: TGTGCCAGCAACGAACAGGGACGTAATGAAAAACTGTTTTTT.

The V call is TRBV7-2, the J call TRBJ2-3; 10 nucleotides match TRBD2. V trimming: 1 base; J trimming: 7 bases; junction bases outside the gene matches: 14. Germline CDR1 SGHTA, CDR2 FQGNSA. This CDR3 is built from 18 residues. The CDR3 sequence is CASSLVITSGVTDHTQYF. In nucleotides, the CDR3 is TGTGCCAGCAGCTTAGTTATTACTAGCGGGGTTACGGACCATACGCAGTATTTT.

The chain is built from TRBV7-2 and TRBJ2-2, with TRBD2 matching 7 bases. Germline assignment: CDR1 SGHTA and CDR2 FQGNSA. There are 14 residues in the CDR3. With 1 base clipped from V and 7 bases from J, the junction kept 3 bases outside the gene matches. The CDR3 coding sequence is TGTGCCAGCAGCTTAGGTCCGGGGGGCGGGGAGCTGTTTTTT. Protein product: CASSLGPGGGELFF.

The V gene is TRBV5-1, the J gene TRBJ2-7; 8 bases are a match to TRBD2. Germline-derived CDR1 and CDR2 are SGHRS and YFSETQ. The length of the CDR3 is 17 residues. Unmatched junction bases numbered 10, after V lost 2 bases and J lost 0 bases. The CDR3 reads CASSFTFAAGASYEQYF. DNA of the CDR3: TGCGCCAGCAGCTTTACCTTTGCAGCGGGGGCCTCCTACGAGCAGTACTTC.

This clone was found once. The gene calls are TRBV7-8 and TRBJ2-1, with unresolved D. Germline CDR1 reads SGHVS; CDR2 reads FQNEAQ. With 7 bases removed from V and 5 bases from J, the gap between germline ends came to 12 bases. This CDR3 spans 13 amino acids. The CDR3: CASTPSNHNEQFF. CDR3 sequence (DNA): TGTGCCAGCACCCCAAGCAATCACAATGAGCAGTTCTTC.

The genes are TRBV5-1 and TRBJ1-4, with D maybe TRBD1 (6 bases). The CDR3 covers 14 residues. Trimming pared 4 bases from V and 0 bases from J, leaving 7 bases between. Germline V gene data show CDR1 as SGHRS and CDR2 as YFSETQ. CDR3 sequence (DNA): TGCGCCAGCAGCGCAGGGGCAACTAATGAAAAACTGTTTTTT. Its translation: CASSAGATNEKLFF.

The rearrangement links TRBV7-9 to TRBJ1-4; TRBD1 aligns across 11 bases. Germline V lookup: CDR1 SEHNR, CDR2 FQNEAQ (reference sequence). The CDR3 is made up of 16 amino acids. J lost 7 bases, V lost 1 base, and 5 bases had no gene match. This chain's CDR3 is CASSLVGGTGGEKLFF. The CDR3 DNA reads as TGTGCCAGCAGCTTAGTCGGTGGGACAGGGGGTGAAAAACTGTTTTTT.